Reported below is one TCR beta chain. The ends were cut back, 8 bases at V and 5 bases at J, with 16 bases in the middle. The germline CDR1 and CDR2 sequences are MNHNS and SASEGT. This CDR3 is built from 14 residues. Profiling relied on immunoSEQ multiplex PCR, and the TCRdb table lists in-frame clones only, not all of them. Among 9,300 or so clones listed, roughly 80% were seen once. This entry is derived from a study of follicular helper T cells after annual influenza vaccination. The time point was: 2014-2015 season, 7 days after vaccination. This clonotype was sampled from an adult who received the influenza vaccine. Sequencing was performed on CXCR5+ CD38- circulating T follicular helper cells from blood, taken 7 days after influenza vaccination. Subset in this sample: circulating Tfh, non-naive CD4+CXCR5+PD-1+ (ICOS+CD38+ or ICOS-CD38-). The gene calls are TRBV6-1 and TRBJ1-5; possible D gene TRBD1, 6 bases. The CDR3 DNA follows: TGTGCCAGCGTTTTAACAGGGTGGGATCAGCCCCAGCATTTT. It translates to CASVLTGWDQPQHF.